This T cell receptor (beta chain) was identified in a study of PD-1 blockade in classical Hodgkin lymphoma. Sequenced by immunoSEQ multiplex PCR; TCRdb stores in-frame clones only, minus some. The sample shows tens of thousands of clones, about 89% of them seen only once. Study conclusions and caveats: Any patient who commenced nivolumab under 1 year after ASCT was excluded. In CD4+ cells, TCR diversity went up significantly by C4D1, but in CD8+ cells it did not. Relapsed/refractory patients reportedly had the lowest baseline TCR diversity, below newly diagnosed patients, who were below healthy donors.

The germline gives CDR1 ENHRY, CDR2 SYGVKD. The CDR3 loop spans 15 amino acids. V was trimmed by 4 bases and J by 0 bases, leaving 12 bases between them. Exposure to brentuximab vedotin varied, and each patient had relapsed following autologous stem cell transplantation. Relapsed/refractory classical Hodgkin lymphoma patients had complete, partial or progressive responses. About this clone: What it recognizes is unknown.

The chain combines TRBV10-3 with TRBJ1-1; D unclear. Source: peripheral blood mononuclear cells (PBMCs), taken at baseline. The source of this sequence is a human donor with classical Hodgkin lymphoma. The CDR3 reads CAISAGYPMNTEAFF. DNA of the CDR3: TGTGCCATCAGTGCCGGGTACCCTATGAACACTGAAGCTTTCTTT.